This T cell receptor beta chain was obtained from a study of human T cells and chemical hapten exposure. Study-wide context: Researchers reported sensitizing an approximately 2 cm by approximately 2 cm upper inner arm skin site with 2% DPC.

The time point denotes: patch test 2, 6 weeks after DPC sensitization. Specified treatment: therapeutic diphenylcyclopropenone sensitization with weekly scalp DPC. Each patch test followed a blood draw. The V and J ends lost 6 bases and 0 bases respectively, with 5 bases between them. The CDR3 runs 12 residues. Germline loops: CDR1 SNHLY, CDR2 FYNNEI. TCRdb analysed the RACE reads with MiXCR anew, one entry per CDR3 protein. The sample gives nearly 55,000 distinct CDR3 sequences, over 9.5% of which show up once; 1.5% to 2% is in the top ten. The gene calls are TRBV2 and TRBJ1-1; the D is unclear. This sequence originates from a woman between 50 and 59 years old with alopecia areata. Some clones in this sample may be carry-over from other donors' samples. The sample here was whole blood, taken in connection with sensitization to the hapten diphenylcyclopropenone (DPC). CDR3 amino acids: CASRGMNTEAFF. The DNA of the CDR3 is TGTGCCAGCAGGGGTATGAACACTGAAGCTTTCTTT.